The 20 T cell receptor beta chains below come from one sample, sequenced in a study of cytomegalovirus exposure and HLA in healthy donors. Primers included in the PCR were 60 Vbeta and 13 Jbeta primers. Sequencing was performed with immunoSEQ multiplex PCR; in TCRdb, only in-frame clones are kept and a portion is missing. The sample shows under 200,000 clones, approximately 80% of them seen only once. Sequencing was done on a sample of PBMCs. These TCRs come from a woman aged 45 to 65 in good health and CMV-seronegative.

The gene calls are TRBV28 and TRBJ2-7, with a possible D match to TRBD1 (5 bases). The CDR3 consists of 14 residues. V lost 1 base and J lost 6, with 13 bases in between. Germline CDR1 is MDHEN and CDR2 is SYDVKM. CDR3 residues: CASSLFTGRAEQYF. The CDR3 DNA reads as TGTGCCAGCAGTTTATTTACAGGACGGGCCGAGCAGTACTTC. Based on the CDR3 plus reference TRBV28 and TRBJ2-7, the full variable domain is DVKVTQSSRYLVKRTGEKVFLECVQDMDHENMFWYRQDPGLGLRLIYFSYDVKMKEKGDIPEGYSVSREKKERFSLILESASTNQTSMYLCASSLFTGRAEQYFGPGTRLTVT.

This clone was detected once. The CDR3 DNA reads TGTGCCAGTAGTATTACAGGGGGCCGGCCTGGGGCCAACGTCCTGACTTTC. Its protein is CASSITGGRPGANVLTF. J is TRBJ2-6 and V is TRBV19, with 9 bases identical to TRBD1. This CDR3 comprises 17 residues. Germline V CDR1 and CDR2: LNHDA, SQIVND (reference sequence). The V gene end was trimmed by 3 bases and the J gene end by 2 bases; junction bases not matched to a gene: 5. Using reference TRBV19 and TRBJ2-6 for the parts outside the CDR3, the full variable domain is DGGITQSPKYLFRKEGQNVTLSCEQNLNHDAMYWYRQDPGQGLRLIYYSQIVNDFQKGDIAEGYSVSREKKESFPLTVTSAQKNPTAFYLCASSITGGRPGANVLTFGAGSRLTVL.

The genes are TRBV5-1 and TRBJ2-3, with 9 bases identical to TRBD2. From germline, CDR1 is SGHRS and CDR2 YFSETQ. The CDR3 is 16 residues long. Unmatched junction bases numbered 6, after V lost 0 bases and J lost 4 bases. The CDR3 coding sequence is TGCGCCAGCAGCTTGGCGGCGGGGGGGCCCTCAGATACGCAGTATTTT. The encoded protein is CASSLAAGGPSDTQYF.

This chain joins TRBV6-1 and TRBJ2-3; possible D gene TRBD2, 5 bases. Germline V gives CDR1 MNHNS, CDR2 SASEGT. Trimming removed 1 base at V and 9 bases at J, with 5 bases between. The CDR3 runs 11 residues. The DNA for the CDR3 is TGTGCCAGCAGTGAAGGGAGGACGCAGTATTTT. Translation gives CASSEGRTQYF.

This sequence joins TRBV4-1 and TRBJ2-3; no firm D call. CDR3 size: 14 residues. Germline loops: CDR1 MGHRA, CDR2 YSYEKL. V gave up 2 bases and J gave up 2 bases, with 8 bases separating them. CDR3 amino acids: CASSQPGFTDTQYF. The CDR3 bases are TGCGCCAGCAGCCAACCCGGTTTCACAGATACGCAGTATTTT.

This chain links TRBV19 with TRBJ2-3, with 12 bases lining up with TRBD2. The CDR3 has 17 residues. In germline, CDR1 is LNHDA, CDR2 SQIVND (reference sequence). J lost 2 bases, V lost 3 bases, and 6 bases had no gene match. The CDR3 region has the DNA TGTGCCAGTAGTATCCTCGGACTAGCGGGAACCACAGATACGCAGTATTTT. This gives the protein CASSILGLAGTTDTQYF.

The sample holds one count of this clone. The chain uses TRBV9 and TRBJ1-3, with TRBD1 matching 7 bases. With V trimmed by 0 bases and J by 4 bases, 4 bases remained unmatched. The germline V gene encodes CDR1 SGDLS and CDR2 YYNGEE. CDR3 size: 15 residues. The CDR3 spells CASSVELGQGNTIYF. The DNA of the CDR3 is TGTGCCAGCAGCGTAGAGCTGGGACAGGGAAACACCATATATTTT.

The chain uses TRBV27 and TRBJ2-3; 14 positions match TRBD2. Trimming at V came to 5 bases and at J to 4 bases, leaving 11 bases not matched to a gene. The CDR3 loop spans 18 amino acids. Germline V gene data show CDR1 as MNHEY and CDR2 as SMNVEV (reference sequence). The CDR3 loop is CASSTPPGLAGDPDTQYF. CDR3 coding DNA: TGTGCCAGCAGTACCCCCCCGGGACTAGCGGGAGACCCAGATACGCAGTATTTT.

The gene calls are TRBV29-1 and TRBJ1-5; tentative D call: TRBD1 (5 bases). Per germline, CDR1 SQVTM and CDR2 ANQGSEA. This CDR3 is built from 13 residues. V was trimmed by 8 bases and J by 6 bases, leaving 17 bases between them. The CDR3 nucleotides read TGCAGCCCCGGGGCCTCGGGGGGTCAGCCCCAGCATTTT. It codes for CSPGASGGQPQHF.

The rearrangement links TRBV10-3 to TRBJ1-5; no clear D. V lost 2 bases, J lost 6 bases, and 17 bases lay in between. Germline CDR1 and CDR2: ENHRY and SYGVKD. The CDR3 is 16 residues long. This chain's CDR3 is CAISEERLRAGQPQHF. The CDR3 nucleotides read TGTGCCATCAGTGAGGAGAGACTAAGAGCAGGTCAGCCCCAGCATTTT.

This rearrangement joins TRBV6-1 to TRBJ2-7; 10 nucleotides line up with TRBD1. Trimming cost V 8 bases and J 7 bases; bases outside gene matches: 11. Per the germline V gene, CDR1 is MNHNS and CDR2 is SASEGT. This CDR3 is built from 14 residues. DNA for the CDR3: TGTGCCAGCTCCGGAGGACAGGGGGGTTTTGAGCAGTACTTC. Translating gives CASSGGQGGFEQYF.

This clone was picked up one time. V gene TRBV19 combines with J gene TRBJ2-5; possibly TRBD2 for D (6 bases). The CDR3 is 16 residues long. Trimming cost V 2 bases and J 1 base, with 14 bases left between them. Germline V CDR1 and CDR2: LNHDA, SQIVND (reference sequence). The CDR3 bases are TGTGCCAGTAGTATATCCCCTACCGGGGGCCAAGAGACCCAGTACTTC. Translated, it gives CASSISPTGGQETQYF.

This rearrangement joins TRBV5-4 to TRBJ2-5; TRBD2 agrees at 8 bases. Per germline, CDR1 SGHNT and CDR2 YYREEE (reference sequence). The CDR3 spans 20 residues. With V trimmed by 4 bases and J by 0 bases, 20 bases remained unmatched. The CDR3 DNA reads TGTGCCAGCAGCCCCCCTCGGAGGCTAGCGGGCTTGGACAACCAAGAGACCCAGTACTTC. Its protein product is CASSPPRRLAGLDNQETQYF.

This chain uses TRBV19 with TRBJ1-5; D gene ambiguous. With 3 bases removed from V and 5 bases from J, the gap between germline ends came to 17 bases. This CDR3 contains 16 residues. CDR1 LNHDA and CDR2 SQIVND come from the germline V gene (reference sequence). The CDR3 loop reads CASSIRPEGGYQPQHF. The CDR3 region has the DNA TGTGCCAGTAGTATCCGCCCGGAGGGCGGATATCAGCCCCAGCATTTT.

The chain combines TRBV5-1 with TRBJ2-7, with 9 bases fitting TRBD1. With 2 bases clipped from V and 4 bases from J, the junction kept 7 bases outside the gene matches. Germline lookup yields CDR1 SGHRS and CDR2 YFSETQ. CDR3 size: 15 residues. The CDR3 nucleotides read TGCGCCAGCAGCTTCCTCGGACAGGGGTCGTACGAGCAGTACTTC. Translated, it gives CASSFLGQGSYEQYF.

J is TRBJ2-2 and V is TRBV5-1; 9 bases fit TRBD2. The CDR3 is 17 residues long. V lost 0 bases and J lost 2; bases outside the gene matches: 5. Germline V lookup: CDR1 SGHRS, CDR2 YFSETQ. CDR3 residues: CASSLAASGANTGELFF. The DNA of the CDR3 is TGCGCCAGCAGCTTGGCCGCTAGCGGGGCCAACACCGGGGAGCTGTTTTTT.

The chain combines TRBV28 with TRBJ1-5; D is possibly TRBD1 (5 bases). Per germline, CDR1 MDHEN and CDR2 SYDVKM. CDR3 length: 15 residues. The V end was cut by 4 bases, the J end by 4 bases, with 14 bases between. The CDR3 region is CASSWDSDSNQPQHF. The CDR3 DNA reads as TGTGCCAGCAGTTGGGACTCCGACTCTAATCAGCCCCAGCATTTT.

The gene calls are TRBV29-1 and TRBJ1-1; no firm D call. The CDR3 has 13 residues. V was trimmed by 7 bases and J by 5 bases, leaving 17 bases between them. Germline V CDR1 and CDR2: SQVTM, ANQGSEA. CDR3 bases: TGCAGCGGACGGTCGAGGGCGGGAACTGAAGCTTTCTTT. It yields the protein CSGRSRAGTEAFF. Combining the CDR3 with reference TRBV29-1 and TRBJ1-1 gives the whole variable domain SAVISQKPSRDICQRGTSLTIQCQVDSQVTMMFWYRQQPGQSLTLIATANQGSEATYESGFVIDKFPISRPNLTFSTLTVSNMSPEDSSIYLCSGRSRAGTEAFFGQGTRLTVV.

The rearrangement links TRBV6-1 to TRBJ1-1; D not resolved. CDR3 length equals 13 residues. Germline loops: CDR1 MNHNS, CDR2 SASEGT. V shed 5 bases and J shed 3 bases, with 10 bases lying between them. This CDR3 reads CASSITTYTEAFF. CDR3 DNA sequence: TGTGCCAGCAGTATAACGACATACACTGAAGCTTTCTTT.

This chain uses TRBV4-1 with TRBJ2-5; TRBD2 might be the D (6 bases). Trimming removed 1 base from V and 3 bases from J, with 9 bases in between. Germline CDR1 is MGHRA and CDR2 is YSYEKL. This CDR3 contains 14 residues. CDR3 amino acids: CASSQGWGEETQYF. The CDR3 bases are TGCGCCAGCAGCCAAGGATGGGGGGAAGAGACCCAGTACTTC.